One sample yielded the 21 T cell receptor beta chains listed below, sequenced in a study of cytomegalovirus exposure and HLA in healthy donors. The PCR used 60 Vbeta and 13 Jbeta primers. TCRdb's copy holds only in-frame clones and misses some; the assay was immunoSEQ multiplex PCR. The data show approximately 220,000 clones, almost 80% seen once. Sequenced: PBMCs. These receptors all come from a male donor in good health and CMV-seronegative.

The rearrangement joins TRBV9 to TRBJ2-5, with TRBD1 matching over 7 bases. The J call may be in error: the DNA end matches TRBJ2-7 better. This CDR3 has 15 amino acids. CDR1 is SGDLS and CDR2 is YYNGEE in the germline V gene. The CDR3 sequence is CASSVVGDSSYEQYF. In DNA form, the CDR3 reads TGTGCCAGCAGCGTAGTAGGGGACAGCTCCTACGAGCAGTACTTC.

The V and J genes are TRBV4-1 and TRBJ2-1; TRBD1 might be the D (6 bases). V was cut by 5 bases and J by 9 bases, with 23 bases left in between. The CDR3 is made up of 16 amino acids. Germline-derived CDR1 and CDR2 are MGHRA and YSYEKL. The CDR3 DNA reads TGCGCCAGCAGCAAGGGGACAACGGCAGGGCTGGGTGAGCAGTTCTTC. As protein: CASSKGTTAGLGEQFF.

The J gene is TRBJ1-1, the V gene TRBV6-5; D not resolved. CDR1 is MNHEY, CDR2 SVGAGI, per germline. This CDR3 has 12 amino acids. Between the trimmed V and J ends, which lost 8 bases and 3 bases, there was a span of 10 bases. CDR3 amino acids: CASHRVDTEAFF. In DNA, the CDR3 is TGTGCCAGCCACCGGGTCGACACTGAAGCTTTCTTT.

The gene calls are TRBV7-9 and TRBJ2-7, with D perhaps TRBD2 (6 bases). Trimming pared 5 bases from V and 3 bases from J, leaving 20 bases between. The V gene's germline CDR1 is SEHNR and CDR2 FQNEAQ (reference sequence). The CDR3 has 16 amino acids. The CDR3 nucleotides are TGTGCCAGCAGCGAACATGGGACTCTTAAACTCTACGAGCAGTACTTC. It yields the protein CASSEHGTLKLYEQYF.

The CDR3 is CASRTGVGIAEQYF. CDR3 DNA: TGTGCCAGCAGGACAGGGGTAGGGATCGCCGAGCAGTACTTC. The chain links TRBV27 to TRBJ2-7; TRBD1 matches at 8 bases. The CDR3 loop spans 14 amino acids. Germline V lookup: CDR1 MNHEY, CDR2 SMNVEV (reference sequence). The V gene end was trimmed by 6 bases and the J gene end by 6 bases; junction bases not matched to a gene: 10.

This clone was observed a few times. The same CDR3 can be traced to other DNA sequences in this sample. This chain links TRBV7-3 with TRBJ2-5, with D possibly TRBD1 on 5 matching bases. The CDR3 is 13 amino acids. The germline V gene encodes CDR1 SGHTA and CDR2 FQGTGA. The V and J ends lost 3 bases and 4 bases respectively, with 9 bases between them. CDR3 nucleotide sequence: TGTGCCAGCAGCTTTGGGCAGGGAGAGACCCAGTACTTC. Translation gives CASSFGQGETQYF.

CDR3 coding DNA: TGTGCCAGCAGCCCCTCCCGGTCTTCCTACGAGCAGTACTTC. It encodes CASSPSRSSYEQYF. The chain recombines TRBV7-3 with TRBJ2-7; D is undetermined. Germline CDR1 and CDR2: SGHTA and FQGTGA. The ends were cut back, 5 bases at V and 1 base at J, with 12 bases in the middle. The CDR3 spans 14 residues.

The chain is built from TRBV6-5 and TRBJ2-7; TRBD2 aligns across 7 bases. Germline V gives CDR1 MNHEY, CDR2 SVGAGI. The CDR3 loop spans 13 amino acids. V lost 8 bases and J lost 6; bases outside the gene matches: 10. CDR3 DNA: TGTGCCAGCGAGCAGCGGGAACCCCTCGAGCAGTACTTC. This encodes CASEQREPLEQYF.

V gene TRBV6-5 combines with J gene TRBJ1-1; D not resolved. V lost 2 bases and J lost 5, with 6 bases in between. Germline loops: CDR1 MNHEY, CDR2 SVGAGI. This CDR3 contains 12 residues. In nucleotides, the CDR3 is TGTGCCAGCAGTTACGGGCGAACTGAAGCTTTCTTT. It encodes CASSYGRTEAFF.

V is TRBV30 and J is TRBJ1-5; TRBD1 aligns across 7 bases. Germline V lookup: CDR1 GTSNPN, CDR2 SVGIG (reference sequence). The CDR3 sequence is 13 residues long. Trimming cost V 2 bases and J 6 bases; bases outside gene matches: 4. The CDR3 loop is CAWSLTGLQPQHF. The CDR3 coding sequence is TGTGCCTGGAGTTTGACAGGGCTTCAGCCCCAGCATTTT.

V is TRBV28 and J is TRBJ1-6; tentatively, D is TRBD1 (5 bases). Trimming removed 7 bases at V and 9 bases at J, with 22 bases between. There are 16 residues in the CDR3. The germline CDR1 and CDR2 sequences are MDHEN and SYDVKM. In nucleotides, the CDR3 is TGTGCCAGCAAATTTTCTCGGACATTTAATGGTTCACCCCTCCACTTT. It specifies CASKFSRTFNGSPLHF.

CDR3 protein: CASSASSGTVASYGYTF. The CDR3 region has the DNA TGTGCCAGCAGCGCTTCCTCCGGGACAGTGGCTTCCTATGGCTACACCTTC. The chain is built from TRBV9 and TRBJ1-2; 7 bases line up with TRBD1. The length of the CDR3 is 17 residues. From germline, CDR1 is SGDLS and CDR2 YYNGEE. The V segment lost 3 bases and the J segment 4 bases; nucleotides outside the gene matches: 15.

This rearrangement joins TRBV5-1 to TRBJ1-3; 9 nucleotides match TRBD1. Per the germline V gene, CDR1 is SGHRS and CDR2 is YFSETQ. Losses at the gene ends were 4 bases for V and 4 bases for J; bases not matched to a gene: 9. The CDR3 sequence is 16 residues long. The CDR3: CASSSLQGAGGNTIYF. In nucleotides, the CDR3 is TGCGCCAGCAGCAGTTTACAGGGGGCCGGAGGAAACACCATATATTTT. Looking up the rest from reference TRBV5-1 and TRBJ1-3 gives the full variable domain: KAGVTQTPRYLIKTRGQQVTLSCSPISGHRSVSWYQQTPGQGLQFLFEYFSETQRNKGNFPGRFSGRQFSNSRSEMNVSTLELGDSALYLCASSSLQGAGGNTIYFGEGSWLTVV.

This chain connects TRBV27 to TRBJ2-7, with D hard to call. CDR1 MNHEY and CDR2 SMNVEV come from the germline V gene (reference sequence). CDR3 length equals 14 residues. Between the trimmed V and J ends, which lost 3 bases and 0 bases, there was a span of 9 bases. Here the CDR3 reads CASSFWASSYEQYF. The CDR3 DNA is TGTGCCAGCAGTTTTTGGGCAAGCTCCTACGAGCAGTACTTC.

This sequence joins TRBV11-1 and TRBJ1-1; D gene unclear. The CDR3 is 13 residues long. Germline CDR1 reads SGHAT; CDR2 reads FQDESV (reference sequence). The V gene lost 5 bases and the J gene lost 6 bases, with 13 bases spanning the gap. In DNA form, the CDR3 reads TGTGCCAGCAGCCTGGTGCGCTTCGCTGAAGCTTTCTTT. Encoded protein: CASSLVRFAEAFF.

The chain is built from TRBV18 and TRBJ2-7; perhaps TRBD2 as D (6 bases). Between the trimmed V and J ends, which lost 2 bases and 3 bases, there was a span of 14 bases. This CDR3 region has 15 residues. From germline, CDR1 is KGHSH and CDR2 LQKENI. The CDR3 loop is CASSPSAGYGYEQYF. The CDR3 DNA reads as TGTGCCAGCTCACCATCCGCGGGGTATGGCTACGAGCAGTACTTC.

V usage is TRBV5-4 and J usage is TRBJ2-6; possible D gene TRBD2, 5 bases. The CDR3 loop spans 19 amino acids. CDR1 and CDR2 from the germline V gene are SGHNT and YYREEE (reference sequence). With 0 bases removed from V and 0 bases from J, the gap between germline ends came to 16 bases. The CDR3 spells CASSLGGFWRNSGANVLTF. As DNA, the CDR3 is TGTGCCAGCAGCTTGGGGGGATTTTGGAGGAACTCTGGGGCCAACGTCCTGACTTTC. The full variable domain, in which reference TRBV5-4 and TRBJ2-6 provide the parts outside the CDR3, is ETGVTQSPTHLIKTRGQQVTLRCSSQSGHNTVSWYQQALGQGPQFIFQYYREEENGRGNFPPRFSGLQFPNYSSELNVNALELDDSALYLCASSLGGFWRNSGANVLTFGAGSRLTVL.

As concerns this clone: One junction end disagrees with the germline gene, perhaps due to a read error. V and J are TRBV10-1 and TRBJ2-7; 7 positions match TRBD2. From germline, CDR1 is WNHNN and CDR2 SYGVQD (reference sequence). The CDR3 runs to 10 residues. The CDR3 is CASRIGGRLF. The CDR3, as DNA: TGCGCCAGCAGGATCGGCGGGAGACTCTTC.

This rearrangement joins TRBV28 to TRBJ1-2, with TRBD1 matching 8 bases. Germline V gene data show CDR1 as MDHEN and CDR2 as SYDVKM. This CDR3 spans 14 amino acids. V lost 5 bases to trimming and J lost 7 bases; unmatched junction nucleotides: 9. This CDR3 reads CASSNPGQGVGYTF. The DNA for the CDR3 is TGTGCCAGCAGTAATCCTGGACAGGGCGTTGGCTACACCTTC.

Points on this clone: The same CDR3 arises from other DNA sequences in this sample as well. This chain uses TRBV5-1 with TRBJ2-2; D not resolved. The CDR3 sequence is 14 residues long. The V gene lost 0 bases and the J gene lost 1 base, with 4 bases spanning the gap. Germline V gene data show CDR1 as SGHRS and CDR2 as YFSETQ. CDR3 sequence (DNA): TGCGCCAGCAGCTTGGACAGGAACACCGGGGAGCTGTTTTTT. It specifies CASSLDRNTGELFF.

The rearrangement uses TRBV5-1 and TRBJ2-3, with 7 bases fitting TRBD2. The germline V gene encodes CDR1 SGHRS and CDR2 YFSETQ. The V gene end was trimmed by 4 bases and the J gene end by 0 bases; junction bases not matched to a gene: 5. The CDR3 is made up of 15 amino acids. DNA for the CDR3: TGCGCCAGCAGCGGACTAGGAGAGAGCACAGATACGCAGTATTTT. This sequence encodes CASSGLGESTDTQYF.